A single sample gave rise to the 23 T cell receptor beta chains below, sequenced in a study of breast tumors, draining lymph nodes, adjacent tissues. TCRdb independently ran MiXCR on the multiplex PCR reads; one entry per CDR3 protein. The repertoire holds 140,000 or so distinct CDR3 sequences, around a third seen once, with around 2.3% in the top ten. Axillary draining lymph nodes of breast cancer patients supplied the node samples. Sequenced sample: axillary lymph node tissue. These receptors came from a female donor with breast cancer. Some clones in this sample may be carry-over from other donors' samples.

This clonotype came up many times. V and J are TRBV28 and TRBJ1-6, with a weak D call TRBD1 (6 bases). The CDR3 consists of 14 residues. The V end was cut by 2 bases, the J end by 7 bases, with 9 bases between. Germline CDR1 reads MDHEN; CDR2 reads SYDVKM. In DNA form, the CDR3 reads TGTGCCAGCAGTTTAATTCAGGGGAATTCACCCCTCCACTTT. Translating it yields CASSLIQGNSPLHF.

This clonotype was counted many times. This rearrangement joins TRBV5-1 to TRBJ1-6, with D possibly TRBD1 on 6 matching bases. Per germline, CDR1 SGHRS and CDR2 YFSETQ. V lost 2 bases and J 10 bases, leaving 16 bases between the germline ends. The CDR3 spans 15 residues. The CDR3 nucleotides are TGCGCCAGCAGCTTCACAGGGTCTACGCGGTCACCCCTCCACTTT. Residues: CASSFTGSTRSPLHF.

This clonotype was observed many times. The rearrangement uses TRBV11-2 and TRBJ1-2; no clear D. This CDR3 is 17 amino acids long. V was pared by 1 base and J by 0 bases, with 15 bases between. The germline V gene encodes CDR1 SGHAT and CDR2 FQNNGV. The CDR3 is CASSLVAGGASNYGYTF. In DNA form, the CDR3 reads TGTGCCAGCAGCTTAGTAGCAGGCGGAGCCTCTAACTATGGCTACACCTTC.

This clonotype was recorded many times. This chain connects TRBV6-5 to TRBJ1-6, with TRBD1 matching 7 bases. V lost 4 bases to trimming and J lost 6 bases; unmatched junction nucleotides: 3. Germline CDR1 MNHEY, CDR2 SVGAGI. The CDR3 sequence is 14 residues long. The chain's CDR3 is CASSFEGANSPLHF. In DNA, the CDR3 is TGTGCCAGCAGTTTCGAGGGGGCTAATTCACCCCTCCACTTT.

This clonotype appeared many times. The CDR3 DNA follows: TGTGCCAGCAGTGAACCGACCTCTAGCGGGGGGAAGGATACGCAGTATTTT. Its translation: CASSEPTSSGGKDTQYF. The J gene is TRBJ2-3, the V gene TRBV25-1; TRBD2 agrees at 11 bases. V was clipped by 2 bases and J by 6 bases; unmatched bases: 10. CDR3 size: 17 residues. Germline V gene sequence: CDR1 MGHDK, CDR2 SYGVNS.

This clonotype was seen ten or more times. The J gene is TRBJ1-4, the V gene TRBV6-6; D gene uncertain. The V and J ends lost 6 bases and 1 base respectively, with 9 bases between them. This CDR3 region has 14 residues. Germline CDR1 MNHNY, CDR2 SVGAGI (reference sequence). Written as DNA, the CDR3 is TGTGCCAGCAGCGCAGGATTAACTAATGAAAAACTGTTTTTT. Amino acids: CASSAGLTNEKLFF.

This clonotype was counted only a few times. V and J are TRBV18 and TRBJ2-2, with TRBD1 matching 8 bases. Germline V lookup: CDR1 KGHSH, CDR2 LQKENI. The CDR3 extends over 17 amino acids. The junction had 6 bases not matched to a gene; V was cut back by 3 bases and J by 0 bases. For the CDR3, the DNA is TGTGCCAGCTCACCGATCCGGACAGGGACGAACACCGGGGAGCTGTTTTTT. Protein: CASSPIRTGTNTGELFF. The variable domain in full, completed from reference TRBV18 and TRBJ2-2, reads NAGVMQNPRHLVRRRGQEARLRCSPMKGHSHVYWYRQLPEEGLKFMVYLQKENIIDESGMPKERFSAEFPKEGPSILRIQQVVRGDSAAYFCASSPIRTGTNTGELFFGEGSRLTVL.

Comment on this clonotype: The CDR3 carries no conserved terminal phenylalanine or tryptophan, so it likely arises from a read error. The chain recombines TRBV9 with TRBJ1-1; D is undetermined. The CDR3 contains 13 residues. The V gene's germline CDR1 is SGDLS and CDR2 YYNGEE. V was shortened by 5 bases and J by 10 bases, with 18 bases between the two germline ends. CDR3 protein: CASSDSGREVAFL. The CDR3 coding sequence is TGTGCCAGCAGTGACTCCGGAAGGGAGGTAGCTTTCCTT.

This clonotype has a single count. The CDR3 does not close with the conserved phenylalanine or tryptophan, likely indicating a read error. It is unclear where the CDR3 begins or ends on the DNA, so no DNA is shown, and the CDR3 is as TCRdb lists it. CDR3 sequence reads: CASSLRTGRNY. V gene TRBV3-1 combines with J gene TRBJ1-4; the table's TRBD1 call for D was not verified on the DNA. Termini included, the CDR3 measures 11 amino acids. Looked up from germline, CDR1 is LGHDT and CDR2 is YNNKEL (reference sequence).

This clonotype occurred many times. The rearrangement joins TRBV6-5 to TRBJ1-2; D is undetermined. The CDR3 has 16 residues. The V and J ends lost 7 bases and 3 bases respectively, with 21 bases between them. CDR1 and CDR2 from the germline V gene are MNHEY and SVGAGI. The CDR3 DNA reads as TGTGCCAGCAAGGGCGGAGGCTCTAGGTTTGACTATGGCTACACCTTC. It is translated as CASKGGGSRFDYGYTF.

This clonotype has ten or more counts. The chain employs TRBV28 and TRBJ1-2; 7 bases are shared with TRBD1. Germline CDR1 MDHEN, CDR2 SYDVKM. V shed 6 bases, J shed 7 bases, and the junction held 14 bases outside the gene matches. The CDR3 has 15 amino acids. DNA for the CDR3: TGTGCCAGCAGGGCACAGGGGCTTGGTAGCTTTGGCTACACCTTC. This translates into CASRAQGLGSFGYTF.

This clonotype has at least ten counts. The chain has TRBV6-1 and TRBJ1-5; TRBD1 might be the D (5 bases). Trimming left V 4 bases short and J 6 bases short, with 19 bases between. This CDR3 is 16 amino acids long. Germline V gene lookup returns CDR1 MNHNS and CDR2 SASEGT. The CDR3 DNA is TGTGCCAGCAGTGGTTCGTTTACAGGAGTAGTTCAGCCCCAGCATTTT. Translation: CASSGSFTGVVQPQHF.

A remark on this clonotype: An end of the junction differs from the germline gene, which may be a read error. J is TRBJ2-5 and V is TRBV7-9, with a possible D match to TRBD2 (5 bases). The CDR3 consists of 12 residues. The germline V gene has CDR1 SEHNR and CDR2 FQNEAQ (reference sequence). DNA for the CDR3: TGTGCCAGCAGCTTGGGGTGGGAGACCCATTGCTTC. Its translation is CASSLGWETHCF. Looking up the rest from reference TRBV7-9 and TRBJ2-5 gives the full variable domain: DTGVSQNPRHKITKRGQNVTFRCDPISEHNRLYWYRQTLGQGPEFLTYFQNEAQLEKSRLLSDRFSAERPKGSFSTLEIQRTEQGDSAMYLCASSLGWETHCFGPGTRLLVL.

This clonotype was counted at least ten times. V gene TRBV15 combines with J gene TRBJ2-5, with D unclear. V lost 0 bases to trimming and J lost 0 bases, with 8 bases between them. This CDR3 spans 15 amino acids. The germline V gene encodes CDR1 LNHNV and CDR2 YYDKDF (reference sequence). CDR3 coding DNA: TGTGCCACCAGCAGAGATTTGGGTGACCAAGAGACCCAGTACTTC. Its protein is CATSRDLGDQETQYF.

This CDR3 reads CASSLGTVRKLFF. DNA of the CDR3: TGTGCCAGCAGTTTAGGGACAGTAAGGAAACTGTTTTTT. The chain carries TRBV12-3 or TRBV12-4 and TRBJ1-4; tentatively, D is TRBD1 (6 bases). Trimming removed 1 base at V and 11 bases at J, with 11 bases between. This CDR3 contains 13 residues.

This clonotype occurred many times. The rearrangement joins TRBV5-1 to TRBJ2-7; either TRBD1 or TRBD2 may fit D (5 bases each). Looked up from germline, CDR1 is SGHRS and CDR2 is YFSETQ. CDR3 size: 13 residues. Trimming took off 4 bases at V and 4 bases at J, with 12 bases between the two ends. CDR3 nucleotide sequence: TGCGCCAGCAGCCGGCAGGGCGGGTACGAGCAGTACTTC. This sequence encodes CASSRQGGYEQYF.

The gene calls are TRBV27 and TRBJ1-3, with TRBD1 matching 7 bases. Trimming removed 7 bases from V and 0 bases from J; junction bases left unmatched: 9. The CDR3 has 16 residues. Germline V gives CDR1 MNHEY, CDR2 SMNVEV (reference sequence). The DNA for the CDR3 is TGTGCCAGCACTGCCTACAGGGGCTCCTCTGGAAACACCATATATTTT. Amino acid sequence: CASTAYRGSSGNTIYF.

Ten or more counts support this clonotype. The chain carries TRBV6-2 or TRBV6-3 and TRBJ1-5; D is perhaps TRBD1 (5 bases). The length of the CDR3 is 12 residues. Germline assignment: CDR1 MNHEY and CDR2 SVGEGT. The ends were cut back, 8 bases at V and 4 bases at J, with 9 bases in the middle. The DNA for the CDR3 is TGTGCCAGCCGGGACGTTAATCAGCCCCAGCATTTT. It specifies CASRDVNQPQHF.

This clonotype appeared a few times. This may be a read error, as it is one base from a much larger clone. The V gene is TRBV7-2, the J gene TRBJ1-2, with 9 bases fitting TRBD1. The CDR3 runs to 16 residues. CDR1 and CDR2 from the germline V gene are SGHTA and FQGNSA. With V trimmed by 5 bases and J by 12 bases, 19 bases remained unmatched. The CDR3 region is CASSPDGQGTKDGHTF. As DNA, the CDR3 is TGTGCCAGCAGCCCCGACGGACAGGGGACAAAAGACGGCCACACCTTC.

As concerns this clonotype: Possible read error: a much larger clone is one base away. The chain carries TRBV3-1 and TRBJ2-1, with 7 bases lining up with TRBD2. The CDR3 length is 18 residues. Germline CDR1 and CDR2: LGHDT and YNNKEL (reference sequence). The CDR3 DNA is TGTGCCAACAGCCAAGATCCCGGGGGGTCCAACCCTCACAATGAGCAGTTCTTC. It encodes CANSQDPGGSNPHNEQFF.

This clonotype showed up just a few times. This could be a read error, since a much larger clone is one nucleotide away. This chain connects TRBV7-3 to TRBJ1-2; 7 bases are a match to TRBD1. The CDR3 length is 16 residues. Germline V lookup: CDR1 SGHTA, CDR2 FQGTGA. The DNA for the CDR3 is TGTGCCAGCAGCGAATCTTCGACAGGGTTTACCTATGGCCACACCTTC. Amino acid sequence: CASSESSTGFTYGHTF. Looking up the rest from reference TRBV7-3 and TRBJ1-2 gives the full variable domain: GAGVSQTPSNKVTEKGKYVELRCDPISGHTALYWYRQSLGQGPEFLIYFQGTGAADDSGLPNDRFFAVRPEGSVSTLKIQRTERGDSAVYLCASSESSTGFTYGHTFGSGTRLTVV.

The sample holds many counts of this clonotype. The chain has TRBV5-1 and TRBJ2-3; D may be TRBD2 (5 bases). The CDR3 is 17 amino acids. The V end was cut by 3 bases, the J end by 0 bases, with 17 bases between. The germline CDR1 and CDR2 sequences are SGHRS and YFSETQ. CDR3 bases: TGCGCCAGCAGCTACCAGTTCGAGAGGGCTAGCACAGATACGCAGTATTTT. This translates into CASSYQFERASTDTQYF. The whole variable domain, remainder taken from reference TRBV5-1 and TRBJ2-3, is KAGVTQTPRYLIKTRGQQVTLSCSPISGHRSVSWYQQTPGQGLQFLFEYFSETQRNKGNFPGRFSGRQFSNSRSEMNVSTLELGDSALYLCASSYQFERASTDTQYFGPGTRLTVL.

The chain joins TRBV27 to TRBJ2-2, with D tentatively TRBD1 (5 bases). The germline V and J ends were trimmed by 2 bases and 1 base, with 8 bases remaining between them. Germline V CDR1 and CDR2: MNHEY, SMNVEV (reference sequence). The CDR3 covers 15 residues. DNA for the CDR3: TGTGCCAGCAGTTTAGACAGATTGAACACCGGGGAGCTGTTTTTT. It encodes CASSLDRLNTGELFF.